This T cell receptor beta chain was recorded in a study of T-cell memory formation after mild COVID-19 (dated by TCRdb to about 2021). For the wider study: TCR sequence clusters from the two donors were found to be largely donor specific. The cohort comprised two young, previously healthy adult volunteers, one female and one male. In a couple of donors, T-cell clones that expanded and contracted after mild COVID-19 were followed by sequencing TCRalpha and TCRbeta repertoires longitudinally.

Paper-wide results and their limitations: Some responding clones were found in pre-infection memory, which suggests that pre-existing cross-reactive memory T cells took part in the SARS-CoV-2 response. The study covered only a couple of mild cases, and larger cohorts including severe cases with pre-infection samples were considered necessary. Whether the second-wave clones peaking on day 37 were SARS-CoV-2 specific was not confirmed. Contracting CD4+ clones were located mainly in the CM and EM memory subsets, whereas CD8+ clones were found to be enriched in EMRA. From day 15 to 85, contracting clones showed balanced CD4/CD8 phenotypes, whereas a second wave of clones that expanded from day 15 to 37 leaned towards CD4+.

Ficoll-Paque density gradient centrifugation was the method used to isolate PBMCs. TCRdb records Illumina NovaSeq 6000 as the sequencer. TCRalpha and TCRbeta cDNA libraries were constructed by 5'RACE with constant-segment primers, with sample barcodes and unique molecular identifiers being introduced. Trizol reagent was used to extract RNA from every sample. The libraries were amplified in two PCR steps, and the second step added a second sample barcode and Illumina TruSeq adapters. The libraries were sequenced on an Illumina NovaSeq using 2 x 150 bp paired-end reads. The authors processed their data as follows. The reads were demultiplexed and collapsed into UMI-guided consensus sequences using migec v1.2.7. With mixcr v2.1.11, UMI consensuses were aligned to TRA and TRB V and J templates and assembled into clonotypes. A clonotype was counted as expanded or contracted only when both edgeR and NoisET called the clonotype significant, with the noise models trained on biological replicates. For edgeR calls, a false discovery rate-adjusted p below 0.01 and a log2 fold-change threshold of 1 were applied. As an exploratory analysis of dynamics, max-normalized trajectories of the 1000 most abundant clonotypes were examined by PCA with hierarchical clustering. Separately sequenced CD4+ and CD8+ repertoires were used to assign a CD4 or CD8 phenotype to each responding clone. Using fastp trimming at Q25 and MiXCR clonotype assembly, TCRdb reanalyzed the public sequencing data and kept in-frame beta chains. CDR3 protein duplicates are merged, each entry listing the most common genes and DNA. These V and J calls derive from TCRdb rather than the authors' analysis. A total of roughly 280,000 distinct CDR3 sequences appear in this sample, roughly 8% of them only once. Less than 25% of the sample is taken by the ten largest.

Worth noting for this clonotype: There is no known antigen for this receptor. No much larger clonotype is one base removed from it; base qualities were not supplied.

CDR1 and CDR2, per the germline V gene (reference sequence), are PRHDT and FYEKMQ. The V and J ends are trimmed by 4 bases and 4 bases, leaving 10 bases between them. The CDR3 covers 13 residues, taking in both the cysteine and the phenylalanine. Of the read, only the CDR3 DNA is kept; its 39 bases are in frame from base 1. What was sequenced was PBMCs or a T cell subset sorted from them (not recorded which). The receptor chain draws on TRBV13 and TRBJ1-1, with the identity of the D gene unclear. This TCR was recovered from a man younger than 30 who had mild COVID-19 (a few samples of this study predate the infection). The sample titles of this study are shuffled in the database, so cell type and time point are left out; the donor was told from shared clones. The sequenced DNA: TGTGCCAGCAGCTCCCGCCCGGCCACTGAAGCTTTCTTT. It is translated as CASSSRPATEAFF.